Below, 17 T cell receptor beta chains from the same sample are listed, as sequenced in a study of Graves' ophthalmopathy and Graves' hyperthyroidism. The sequenced template was RNA, covering the TCR beta CDR3 region. The authors performed first-round RT-PCR with HTBI primers and then a second-round multiplex PCR. TCRdb re-analysed the multiplex PCR reads in MiXCR, keeping a single row per CDR3 protein. This sample has about 620,000 distinct CDR3 sequences; about 20% occur once, and the top ten carry around 6.5%. The sequenced sample consisted of peripheral blood. Receptor source: a woman aged 18-35 years with stable Graves' hyperthyroidism. Some clones in this sample may be carry-over from other donors' samples.

This clonotype was observed at least ten times. The chain uses TRBV10-3 and TRBJ1-1; TRBD1 aligns across 9 bases. This CDR3 spans 15 amino acids. The trim removed 6 bases at V and 1 base at J, leaving 6 bases unmatched. In germline, CDR1 is ENHRY, CDR2 SYGVKD. The CDR3 loop reads CAISQNRGRNTEAFF. The CDR3 region has the DNA TGTGCCATCAGCCAGAACAGGGGGCGGAACACTGAAGCTTTCTTT.

At least ten counts were recorded for this clonotype. V gene TRBV13 combines with J gene TRBJ1-2; D not resolved. The CDR3 is made up of 12 amino acids. CDR1 is PRHDT, CDR2 FYEKMQ, per germline (reference sequence). V was pared by 3 bases and J by 8 bases, with 10 bases between. The CDR3 bases are TGTGCCAGCAGCTTGGGTAGAGGGGGCTACACCTTC. This encodes CASSLGRGGYTF.

The rearrangement uses TRBV11-2 and TRBJ2-7; D call uncertain. Trimming stripped 0 bases from V and 4 bases from J, with 13 bases between. There are 15 residues in the CDR3. The germline CDR1 and CDR2 sequences are SGHAT and FQNNGV. The CDR3 sequence is CASSLEGSYWYEQYF. CDR3 nucleotides: TGTGCCAGCAGCTTAGAGGGCAGCTATTGGTACGAGCAGTACTTC.

This clonotype was counted many times. The chain carries TRBV28 and TRBJ1-5, with unresolved D. Germline CDR1 reads MDHEN; CDR2 reads SYDVKM. V was cut by 4 bases and J by 0 bases, with 7 bases left in between. The CDR3 length is 14 residues. CDR3 DNA sequence: TGTGCCAGCAGTTCCCCCTTTAGCAATCAGCCCCAGCATTTT. Amino acids: CASSSPFSNQPQHF.

This clonotype came up a few times. This rearrangement joins TRBV5-4 to TRBJ2-2, with a possible D match to TRBD2 (5 bases). The V end was cut by 4 bases, the J end by 8 bases, with 18 bases between. This CDR3 region has 15 residues. Germline V lookup: CDR1 SGHNT, CDR2 YYREEE (reference sequence). The DNA for the CDR3 is TGTGCCAGCAGCCTAGGACCCCCTGGGAGAGGGGAGCTGTTTTTT. It codes for CASSLGPPGRGELFF.

This clonotype was counted ten times or more. This sequence joins TRBV5-1 and TRBJ1-1; D unclear. V was clipped by 0 bases and J by 0 bases, with 15 bases between them. Germline CDR1 SGHRS, CDR2 YFSETQ. The CDR3 has 17 residues. The CDR3 here is CASSLAQAGFMNTEAFF. CDR3 sequence (DNA): TGCGCCAGCAGCTTGGCTCAGGCAGGTTTTATGAACACTGAAGCTTTCTTT.

This clonotype was seen repeatedly, ten times or more. The J gene is TRBJ2-2, the V gene TRBV7-9; D tentatively reads TRBD1 or TRBD2 (6 bases each). Germline loops: CDR1 SEHNR, CDR2 FQNEAQ (reference sequence). This CDR3 is built from 14 residues. Between the trimmed V and J ends, which lost 2 bases and 6 bases, there was a span of 10 bases. The CDR3 bases are TGTGCCAGCAGCTTACGGGGGCCGGCCGGGGAGCTGTTTTTT. This codes for CASSLRGPAGELFF.

In this sample, this clonotype turned up a few times. This chain's CDR3 is CASSQKSEGAQPQHF. For the CDR3, the DNA is TGCGCCAGCAGCCAAAAATCTGAAGGGGCTCAGCCCCAGCATTTT. V gene TRBV4-1 combines with J gene TRBJ1-5; a weak D match, TRBD1 (5 bases). This CDR3 is built from 15 residues. CDR1 is MGHRA, CDR2 YSYEKL, per germline. V lost 2 bases, J lost 6 bases, and 14 bases lay in between.

At least ten counts were recorded for this clonotype. The rearrangement links TRBV2 to TRBJ2-2; the D gene is possibly TRBD2 (6 bases). CDR1 is SNHLY, CDR2 FYNNEI, per germline. V was pared by 6 bases and J by 0 bases, with 14 bases between. CDR3 length: 16 residues. CDR3 bases: TGTGCCAGCAGGTACCGACTAGGCCCGAACACCGGGGAGCTGTTTTTT. Its translation: CASRYRLGPNTGELFF.

Ten or more counts support this clonotype. The conserved final phenylalanine or tryptophan is absent from the CDR3, which likely points to a read error. The chain carries TRBV20-1 and TRBJ2-7, with 9 positions matching TRBD2. Germline V gene sequence: CDR1 DFQATT, CDR2 SNEGSKA (reference sequence). This CDR3 region has 16 residues. J gave up 1 base and V 6 bases, and 13 bases lay outside the gene matches. CDR3 in amino acids: CSAQTSGPIISYEQYL. Written as DNA, the CDR3 is TGCAGTGCCCAGACTAGCGGACCCATTATATCCTACGAGCAGTACTTG.

This clonotype was seen more than once but under ten times. The chain is built from TRBV6-1 and TRBJ1-1, with D hard to call. The CDR3 length is 14 residues. Between the trimmed V and J ends, which lost 6 bases and 0 bases, there was a span of 11 bases. Per the germline V gene, CDR1 is MNHNS and CDR2 is SASEGT. The CDR3 loop is CASRADIMNTEAFF. The DNA for the CDR3 is TGTGCCAGCAGGGCTGACATCATGAACACTGAAGCTTTCTTT.

This clonotype was seen only a few times. This rearrangement joins TRBV6-2 or TRBV6-3 to TRBJ2-7; 7 positions agree with TRBD1. V lost 4 bases, J lost 3 bases, and 6 bases stayed unmatched. CDR1 and CDR2 (germline): MNHEY, SVGEGT. The CDR3 consists of 14 residues. The CDR3 nucleotides are TGTGCCAGCAGTTCTCACAGGGGTGGCTACGAGCAGTACTTC. It specifies CASSSHRGGYEQYF.

The chain employs TRBV15 and TRBJ1-6; D remains ambiguous. This CDR3 region has 14 residues. With 4 bases removed from V and 0 bases from J, the gap between germline ends came to 4 bases. The germline gives CDR1 LNHNV, CDR2 YYDKDF (reference sequence). Written as DNA, the CDR3 is TGTGCCACCAGCATGAGCTCCTATAATTCACCCCTCCACTTT. As protein: CATSMSSYNSPLHF.

The gene calls are TRBV6-1 and TRBJ1-1; D may be TRBD1 (5 bases). Deletions cut 0 bases from V and 9 bases from J, with 11 bases between. The CDR3 runs to 13 residues. Germline CDR1 is MNHNS and CDR2 is SASEGT. Here the CDR3 reads CASSEAGPGKAFF. The CDR3 bases are TGTGCCAGCAGTGAAGCGGGGCCGGGGAAAGCTTTCTTT.

There are many counts of this clonotype. The CDR3, as DNA: TGTGCCAGCAGCTTAGCATCCACTGAAGCTTTCTTT. Protein product: CASSLASTEAFF. V is TRBV7-2 and J is TRBJ1-1; no definite D call. Trimming removed 0 bases from V and 4 bases from J, with 3 bases in between. Germline V CDR1 and CDR2: SGHTA, FQGNSA. The CDR3 runs to 12 residues.

About this clonotype: Germline is not matched at one junction end, which may reflect a read error. This sequence joins TRBV6-2 or TRBV6-3 and TRBJ1-1, with D perhaps TRBD1 (5 bases). CDR1 is MNHEY and CDR2 is SVGEGT in the germline V gene. This CDR3 region has 14 residues. The CDR3: CASNYLQGNTEAFF. The CDR3, as DNA: TGTGCCAGCAATTACTTGCAGGGGAACACTGAAGCTTTCTTT.

This clonotype was found many times. This rearrangement joins TRBV20-1 to TRBJ1-5; no clear D. The CDR3 loop spans 14 amino acids. Germline V gives CDR1 DFQATT, CDR2 SNEGSKA (reference sequence). The germline V and J ends were trimmed by 0 bases and 3 bases, with 9 bases remaining between them. The CDR3 bases are TGCAGTGCTAGAGATTTACAGTTCAATCAGCCCCAGCATTTT. Its translation is CSARDLQFNQPQHF.